These 31 T cell receptor beta chains originate from one sample sequenced in a study of cytomegalovirus exposure and HLA in healthy donors. The PCR used 60 Vbeta and 13 Jbeta primers. Only in-frame clones appear in the TCRdb table, and some are missing; sequencing was by immunoSEQ multiplex PCR. The table has 150,000 to 200,000 clones, 60% to 85% seen once. The sequenced material came from PBMCs. All receptors derive from a girl aged 10 to 17 in good health and CMV-seropositive.

In nucleotides, the CDR3 is TGTGCCAGAAGCTTGAGTAGTGTTGCAGACTTAGTTGGGGCCAACGTCCTGACTTTC. Translating it yields CARSLSSVADLVGANVLTF. This chain connects TRBV5-3 to TRBJ2-6; D is uncertain. TRBV5-3 is labeled an ORF, and its function is uncertain. The CDR3 runs to 19 residues. Between the trimmed V and J ends, which lost 1 base and 3 bases, there was a span of 20 bases.

The J gene is TRBJ2-7, the V gene TRBV29-1, with 12 bases aligning to TRBD2. Looked up from germline, CDR1 is SQVTM and CDR2 is ANQGSEA. CDR3 length: 16 amino acids. The V and J ends lost 4 bases and 4 bases, in that order; junction bases with no gene match: 11. DNA of the CDR3: TGCAGCGTTGGACTAGCGGGGGCCCTTACCGATTACGAGCAGTACTTC. It translates to CSVGLAGALTDYEQYF.

For this clone: Without the conserved terminal phenylalanine or tryptophan, this CDR3 likely stems from a read error. Because the CDR3's place on the DNA is in doubt, the DNA is left out and the CDR3 is given as listed by TCRdb. The rearrangement links TRBV4-1 to TRBJ1-5. Looked up from germline, CDR1 is MGHRA and CDR2 is YSYEKL. Ends included, the CDR3 has 8 residues. This CDR3 reads CASSQDFG.

The chain joins TRBV15 to TRBJ1-1, with TRBD1 as a possible D gene (5 bases). Per germline, CDR1 LNHNV and CDR2 YYDKDF (reference sequence). V lost 1 base, J lost 6 bases, and 30 bases lay in between. This CDR3 is built from 20 residues. CDR3 nucleotide sequence: TGTGCCACCAGCAGAGGCCCCGGGGGGACTTTTCCTAAGGGGAGTTCTGAAGCTTTCTTT. Its protein is CATSRGPGGTFPKGSSEAFF.

The rearrangement joins TRBV9 to TRBJ2-1, with 12 bases identical to TRBD1. The CDR3 has 15 residues. V dropped 3 bases and J dropped 4; count of bases not matched to a gene: 2. Germline loops: CDR1 SGDLS, CDR2 YYNGEE. CDR3: CASSGGQGAYNEQFF. In nucleotides, the CDR3 is TGTGCCAGCAGCGGGGGACAGGGGGCGTACAATGAGCAGTTCTTC.

This sequence joins TRBV7-9 and TRBJ1-1; TRBD1 aligns across 7 bases. Per germline, CDR1 SEHNR and CDR2 FQNEAQ (reference sequence). CDR3 size: 14 residues. J lost 6 bases, V lost 4 bases, and 8 bases had no gene match. For the CDR3, the DNA is TGTGCCAGCAGCTCTACAGGGGCCAGGGCTGAAGCTTTCTTT. It translates to CASSSTGARAEAFF. The complete variable domain, with remaining parts taken from reference TRBV7-9 and TRBJ1-1, reads DTGVSQNPRHKITKRGQNVTFRCDPISEHNRLYWYRQTLGQGPEFLTYFQNEAQLEKSRLLSDRFSAERPKGSFSTLEIQRTEQGDSAMYLCASSSTGARAEAFFGQGTRLTVV.

This clone was detected only a few times. CDR3 protein: CASSLETGNNSPLHF. CDR3 nucleotide sequence: TGTGCCAGCAGCTTAGAGACAGGGAATAATTCACCCCTCCACTTT. This chain connects TRBV7-9 to TRBJ1-6; 7 bases are a match to TRBD1. This CDR3 spans 15 amino acids. The J segment lost 5 bases and the V segment lost 1 base, leaving 2 bases of the junction unmatched. Germline CDR1 and CDR2: SEHNR and FQNEAQ (reference sequence).

CDR3 sequence: CASSAPYGQANQPQHF. The CDR3 coding sequence is TGTGCCAGCAGTGCCCCCTACGGACAGGCCAATCAGCCCCAGCATTTT. The chain combines TRBV2 with TRBJ1-5; TRBD1 matches at 7 bases. In germline, CDR1 is SNHLY, CDR2 FYNNEI. CDR3 length equals 16 residues. The V segment lost 4 bases and the J segment 3 bases; nucleotides outside the gene matches: 9.

The rearrangement joins TRBV9 to TRBJ2-2, with D tentatively TRBD2 (5 bases). Germline CDR1 SGDLS, CDR2 YYNGEE. V lost 3 bases and J 4 bases, leaving 22 bases between the germline ends. The CDR3 is made up of 18 amino acids. The CDR3 loop reads CASSDGPSPPRGTGELFF. In nucleotides, the CDR3 is TGTGCCAGCAGCGATGGTCCAAGCCCCCCACGGGGCACCGGGGAGCTGTTTTTT.

The chain combines TRBV30 with TRBJ1-5; 9 nucleotides align to TRBD1. Trimming removed 1 base from V and 3 bases from J; junction bases left unmatched: 4. Germline CDR1 and CDR2: GTSNPN and SVGIG (reference sequence). This CDR3 region has 15 residues. The chain's CDR3 is CAWSDTGGYNQPQHF. CDR3 sequence (DNA): TGTGCCTGGAGTGATACAGGGGGCTACAATCAGCCCCAGCATTTT.

This clone was seen a handful of times. The V call is TRBV6-1, the J call TRBJ1-2; 7 nucleotides match TRBD1. CDR1 and CDR2 from the germline V gene are MNHNS and SASEGT. The CDR3 consists of 15 residues. Trimming at V came to 1 base and at J to 4 bases, leaving 6 bases not matched to a gene. CDR3 DNA: TGTGCCAGCAGTGAAGATGCCGGGACAGCCTATGGCTACACCTTC. Protein sequence: CASSEDAGTAYGYTF.

The genes are TRBV10-3 and TRBJ2-7, with 9 bases that match TRBD2. The length of the CDR3 is 15 residues. V lost 0 bases, J lost 2 bases, and 2 bases stayed unmatched. The germline V gene has CDR1 ENHRY and CDR2 SYGVKD. The CDR3 region has the DNA TGTGCCATCAGTGAGTCGGTAGCGGGGGCCTACGAGCAGTACTTC. Its protein is CAISESVAGAYEQYF.

This chain connects TRBV5-8 to TRBJ2-1, with 13 positions matching TRBD2. CDR1 and CDR2 from the germline V gene are SGHTS and YDEGEE. The CDR3 is 18 amino acids. V was pared by 0 bases and J by 1 base, with 4 bases of the junction left unmatched. The CDR3 bases are TGTGCCAGCAGCTTGGAACTAGCGGGGGGGCGTTCCTACAATGAGCAGTTCTTC. This sequence encodes CASSLELAGGRSYNEQFF. Full variable domain (rest looked up from reference TRBV5-8 and TRBJ2-1): EAGVTQSPTHLIKTRGQQATLRCSPISGHTSVYWYQQALGLGLQFLLWYDEGEERNRGNFPPRFSGRQFPNYSSELNVNALELEDSALYLCASSLELAGGRSYNEQFFGPGTRLTVL.

This clone was seen a handful of times. The chain combines TRBV30 with TRBJ2-3, with 8 bases aligning to TRBD2. CDR1 is GTSNPN, CDR2 SVGIG, per germline (reference sequence). The CDR3 is made up of 11 amino acids. J lost 11 bases, V lost 4 bases, and 5 bases had no gene match. DNA of the CDR3: TGTGCCTGGATCGGGGGGGCTATGCAGTATTTT. It translates to CAWIGGAMQYF.

J is TRBJ2-7 and V is TRBV10-3; 8 bases line up with TRBD1. This CDR3 contains 14 residues. Germline V gene lookup returns CDR1 ENHRY and CDR2 SYGVKD. The junction had 6 bases not matched to a gene; V was cut back by 3 bases and J by 5 bases. The CDR3 sequence: CAISDWTGSHEQYF. In DNA form, the CDR3 reads TGTGCCATCAGTGATTGGACAGGGAGCCACGAGCAGTACTTC.

V and J are TRBV15 and TRBJ2-5, with 8 bases fitting TRBD1. The end of the DNA aligns better with TRBJ2-7, so the J call may be wrong. Per the germline V gene, CDR1 is LNHNV and CDR2 is YYDKDF (reference sequence). This CDR3 has 14 residues. This CDR3 is CATSREQGAYEQYF. The DNA for the CDR3 is TGTGCCACCAGCAGAGAACAGGGGGCCTACGAGCAGTACTTC.

The chain is built from TRBV10-1 and TRBJ1-5, with 9 positions matching TRBD1. Germline values: CDR1 WNHNN, CDR2 SYGVQD (reference sequence). The J segment lost 1 base and the V segment lost 7 bases, leaving 17 bases of the junction unmatched. This CDR3 comprises 19 residues. CDR3 sequence: CASTGREDRGEASNQPQHF. The CDR3 coding sequence is TGCGCCAGCACCGGGAGGGAGGACAGGGGTGAGGCAAGCAATCAGCCCCAGCATTTT.

CDR3 bases: TGTGCCAGCTCAGGGGGCGGGAACACTGAAGCTTTCTTT. It specifies CASSGGGNTEAFF. The genes are TRBV2 and TRBJ1-1; 8 positions agree with TRBD1. The trim removed 8 bases at V and 1 base at J, leaving 3 bases unmatched. The CDR3 sequence is 13 residues long. Germline values: CDR1 SNHLY, CDR2 FYNNEI.

In DNA, the CDR3 is TGTGCCAGCAGCGTAGCGGGGGGCGCGGGGACCCAGTACTTC. This codes for CASSVAGGAGTQYF. V and J are TRBV9 and TRBJ2-5; possibly TRBD2 for D (7 bases). Trimming removed 0 bases from V and 7 bases from J, with 13 bases in between. Germline CDR1 and CDR2: SGDLS and YYNGEE. This CDR3 spans 14 amino acids.

This clone was picked up a small number of times. V gene TRBV7-2 combines with J gene TRBJ1-5; tentative D call: TRBD1 (5 bases). Germline V gene lookup returns CDR1 SGHTA and CDR2 FQGNSA. V was trimmed by 1 base and J by 2 bases, leaving 9 bases between them. The CDR3 spans 15 residues. The CDR3 sequence: CASSLGGTGNQPQHF. The CDR3 DNA reads as TGTGCCAGCAGCTTAGGCGGGACGGGCAATCAGCCCCAGCATTTT.

The V call is TRBV18, the J call TRBJ1-4; D remains unclear. Germline CDR1 KGHSH, CDR2 LQKENI. The CDR3 extends over 17 amino acids. V was trimmed by 0 bases and J by 2 bases, leaving 13 bases between them. CDR3 region: CASSPPSQLATNEKLFF. The CDR3 DNA is TGTGCCAGCTCACCACCGAGCCAGTTAGCGACTAATGAAAAACTGTTTTTT.

CDR3 residues: CASSLGDSAFYSGNTIYF. The CDR3 nucleotides read TGTGCCAGCAGCTTGGGGGACAGTGCGTTTTACTCTGGAAACACCATATATTTT. The chain combines TRBV5-5 with TRBJ1-3, with 7 positions matching TRBD1. Germline CDR1 is SGHKS and CDR2 is YYEKEE (reference sequence). This CDR3 region has 18 residues. The junction had 9 bases not matched to a gene; V was cut back by 0 bases and J by 0 bases. Variable domain in full (rest from reference TRBV5-5 and TRBJ1-3): DAGVTQSPTHLIKTRGQQVTLRCSPISGHKSVSWYQQVLGQGPQFIFQYYEKEERGRGNFPDRFSARQFPNYSSELNVNALLLGDSALYLCASSLGDSAFYSGNTIYFGEGSWLTVV.

This clone has just a few counts. The chain couples TRBV11-2 to TRBJ1-2; 7 bases are a match to TRBD1. Germline CDR1 is SGHAT and CDR2 is FQNNGV. The CDR3 covers 16 residues. V shed 5 bases and J 0 bases; nucleotides not matched to a gene: 9. The CDR3 nucleotides read TGTGCCAGCAGCGTCCAGGGACAGATCCCTAACTATGGCTACACCTTC. This codes for CASSVQGQIPNYGYTF.

This chain links TRBV7-9 with TRBJ2-5; D is perhaps TRBD1 (6 bases). Germline V CDR1 and CDR2: SEHNR, FQNEAQ (reference sequence). The CDR3 loop spans 16 amino acids. V lost 4 bases to trimming and J lost 1 base, with 16 bases between them. The CDR3 reads CASSYTGTHLQETQYF. The CDR3 DNA sequence: TGTGCCAGCAGCTACACCGGGACACACCTCCAAGAGACCCAGTACTTC.

This clone was found a few times. The chain joins TRBV2 to TRBJ2-6; unclear D gene. Germline V gene sequence: CDR1 SNHLY, CDR2 FYNNEI. The V gene lost 7 bases and the J gene lost 0 bases, with 4 bases spanning the gap. This CDR3 is 13 amino acids long. CDR3 coding DNA: TGTGCCAGCACGGGCTCTGGGGCCAACGTCCTGACTTTC. Protein sequence: CASTGSGANVLTF.

The chain combines TRBV9 with TRBJ2-3; D perhaps matches TRBD2 (7 bases). The CDR3 extends over 14 amino acids. CDR1 and CDR2 from the germline V gene are SGDLS and YYNGEE. V lost 3 bases to trimming and J lost 8 bases, with 16 bases between them. CDR3 bases: TGTGCCAGCAGCGGGGCGGGGGCCCCAGGTACGCAGTATTTT. Its translation: CASSGAGAPGTQYF. The whole variable domain, filled in from reference TRBV9 and TRBJ2-3, reads DSGVTQTPKHLITATGQRVTLRCSPRSGDLSVYWYQQSLDQGLQFLIQYYNGEERAKGNILERFSAQQFPDLHSELNLSSLELGDSALYFCASSGAGAPGTQYFGPGTRLTVL.

The chain uses TRBV18 and TRBJ1-3; 10 bases fit TRBD1. Trimming took 3 bases from V and 4 from J; bases not matched to a gene: 3. The CDR3 consists of 15 residues. CDR1 KGHSH and CDR2 LQKENI come from the germline V gene. The DNA of the CDR3 is TGTGCCAGCTCACCGATGGACAGGGGGGGAAACACCATATATTTT. It translates to CASSPMDRGGNTIYF.

V and J are TRBV27 and TRBJ1-5; a possible D gene is TRBD1 (5 bases). The V and J ends lost 5 bases and 6 bases respectively, with 17 bases between them. Germline V CDR1 and CDR2: MNHEY, SMNVEV (reference sequence). This CDR3 contains 15 residues. The CDR3 nucleotides read TGTGCCAGCAGTCTGGGATCGGGGGGAAGTCAGCCCCAGCATTTT. It yields the protein CASSLGSGGSQPQHF.

The gene calls are TRBV6-5 and TRBJ1-1; TRBD1 might be the D (5 bases). Germline CDR1 MNHEY, CDR2 SVGAGI. The CDR3 covers 14 residues. V shed 6 bases and J shed 0 bases, with 11 bases lying between them. The CDR3 loop reads CASSPGNVNTEAFF. As DNA, the CDR3 is TGTGCCAGCAGCCCAGGGAACGTGAACACTGAAGCTTTCTTT.

The chain has TRBV5-1 and TRBJ2-5, with TRBD2 matching over 7 bases. Germline values: CDR1 SGHRS, CDR2 YFSETQ. V shed 4 bases, J shed 5 bases, and the junction held 14 bases outside the gene matches. The CDR3 extends over 16 amino acids. CDR3 protein: CASSLSSGRVGETQYF. The CDR3 bases are TGCGCCAGCAGCCTTTCTTCAGGGAGGGTGGGGGAGACCCAGTACTTC.

V usage is TRBV6-6 and J usage is TRBJ2-1; 8 nucleotides agree with TRBD1. CDR1 is MNHNY, CDR2 SVGAGI, per germline (reference sequence). Trimming removed 9 bases from V and 9 bases from J; junction bases left unmatched: 10. The CDR3 covers 13 residues. CDR3 DNA sequence: TGTGCCAGTAAGCAGGGGGCTTATCGTGAGCAGTTCTTC. This translates into CASKQGAYREQFF.